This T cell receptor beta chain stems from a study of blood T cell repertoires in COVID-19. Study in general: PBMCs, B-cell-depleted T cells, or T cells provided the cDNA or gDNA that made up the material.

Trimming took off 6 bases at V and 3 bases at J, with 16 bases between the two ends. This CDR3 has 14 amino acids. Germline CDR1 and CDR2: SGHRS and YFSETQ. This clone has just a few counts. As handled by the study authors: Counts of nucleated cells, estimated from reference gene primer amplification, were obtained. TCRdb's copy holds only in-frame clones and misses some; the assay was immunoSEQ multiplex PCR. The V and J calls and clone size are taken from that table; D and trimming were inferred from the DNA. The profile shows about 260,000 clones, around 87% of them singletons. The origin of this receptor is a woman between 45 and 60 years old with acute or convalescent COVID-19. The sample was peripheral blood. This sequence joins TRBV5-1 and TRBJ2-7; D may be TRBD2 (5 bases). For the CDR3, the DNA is TGCGCCAGCACCCCTCAACCCGGGAACTACGAGCAGTACTTC. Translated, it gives CASTPQPGNYEQYF.